This entry features one T cell receptor (beta chain) sequence. The antigen is not known. The CDR3 has 13 amino acids. The germline gives CDR1 MDHEN, CDR2 SYDVKM. The junction had 3 bases not matched to a gene; V was cut back by 6 bases and J by 2 bases. The sample originates from a study of cytomegalovirus exposure and HLA in healthy donors. Both 60 Vbeta primers and 13 Jbeta primers went into the PCR. Sequencing was performed with immunoSEQ multiplex PCR; in TCRdb, only in-frame clones are kept and a portion is missing. The sample consists of 100,000 to 150,000 clones, approximately 77% of them appearing once. The study's findings and limits: The study flagged fewer than 200 TCR beta chains as cytomegalovirus-associated.

The sample comprised PBMCs. This chain connects TRBV28 to TRBJ2-7, with TRBD1 matching 8 bases. The source of this sequence is a woman aged 60-75 years in good health and CMV-seronegative. Written as DNA, the CDR3 is TGTGCCAGCAGAAGACAGGGGCCCTACGAGCAGTACTTC. Translating gives CASRRQGPYEQYF.